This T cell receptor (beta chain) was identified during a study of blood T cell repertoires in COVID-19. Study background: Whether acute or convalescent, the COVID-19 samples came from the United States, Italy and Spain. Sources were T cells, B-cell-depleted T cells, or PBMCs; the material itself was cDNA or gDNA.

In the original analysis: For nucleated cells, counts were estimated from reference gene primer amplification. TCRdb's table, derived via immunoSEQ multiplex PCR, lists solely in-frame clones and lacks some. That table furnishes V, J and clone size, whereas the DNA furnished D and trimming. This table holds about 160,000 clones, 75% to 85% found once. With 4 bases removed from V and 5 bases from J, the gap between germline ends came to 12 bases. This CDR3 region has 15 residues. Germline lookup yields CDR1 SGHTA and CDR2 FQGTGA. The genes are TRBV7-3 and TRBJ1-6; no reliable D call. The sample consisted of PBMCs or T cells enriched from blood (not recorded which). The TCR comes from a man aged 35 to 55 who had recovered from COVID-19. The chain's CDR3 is CASSSEISHNSPLHF. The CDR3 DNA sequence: TGTGCCAGCAGCTCGGAGATATCTCATAATTCACCCCTCCACTTT.